This record covers a single T cell receptor beta chain. Its specificity is unknown. The data were obtained in a study of cytomegalovirus exposure and HLA in healthy donors. Study findings and constraints: The classifier was said to identify cytomegalovirus status with high specificity and sensitivity.

This PCR relied on a set of 60 Vbeta primers and 13 Jbeta primers. Repertoires were generated with immunoSEQ multiplex PCR, while TCRdb's copy carries only in-frame clones and drops some. The top ten hold roughly 5% of the sample, which has 70,000 to 95,000 clones, 76% seen once. The V gene lost 0 bases and the J gene lost 6 bases, with 29 bases spanning the gap. From germline, CDR1 is MGHRA and CDR2 YSYEKL. CDR3 length equals 20 residues. The chain is built from TRBV4-1 and TRBJ2-5; possibly TRBD2 for D (6 bases). The sample consisted of PBMCs. This TCR was recovered from a man between 25 and 39 years old in good health and CMV-seropositive. The CDR3 is CASSQDLGEEAGRSRKTQYF. Here the CDR3 DNA reads TGCGCCAGCAGCCAAGATCTTGGGGAGGAGGCGGGAAGGAGTCGAAAGACCCAGTACTTC.